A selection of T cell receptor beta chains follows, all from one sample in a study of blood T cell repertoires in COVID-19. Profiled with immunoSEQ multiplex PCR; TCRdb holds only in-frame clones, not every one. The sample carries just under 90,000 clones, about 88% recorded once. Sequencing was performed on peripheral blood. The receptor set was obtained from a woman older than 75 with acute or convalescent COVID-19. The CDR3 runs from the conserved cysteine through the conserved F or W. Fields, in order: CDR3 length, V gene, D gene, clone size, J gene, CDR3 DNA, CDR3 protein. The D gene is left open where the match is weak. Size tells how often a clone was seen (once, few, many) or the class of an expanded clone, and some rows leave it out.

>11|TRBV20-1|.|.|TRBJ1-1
TGCAGTGCTCGATTTACAGGGGAAGCTTTCTTT
CSARFTGEAFF
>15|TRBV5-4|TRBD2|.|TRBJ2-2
TGTGCCAGCAGCCTAGCGGGGGTGAACACCGGGGAGCTGTTTTTT
CASSLAGVNTGELFF
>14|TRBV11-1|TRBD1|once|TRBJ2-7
TGTGCCAGCAGTTCCATAACAGGGGGGTACGAGCAGTACTTC
CASSSITGGYEQYF
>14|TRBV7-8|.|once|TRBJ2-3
TGTGCCAGCACCTGGGGGCAGGGTACAGATACGCAGTATTTT
CASTWGQGTDTQYF
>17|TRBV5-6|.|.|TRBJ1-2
TGTGCCAGCAGCCGTGTAGCGGTCGCCTTAGTTAACTATGGCTACACCTTC
CASSRVAVALVNYGYTF
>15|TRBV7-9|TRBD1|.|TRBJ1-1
TGTGCCAGCAGCACCTACGACAGGGAGAACACTGAAGCTTTCTTT
CASSTYDRENTEAFF
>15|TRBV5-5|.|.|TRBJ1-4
TGTGCCAGCAGCTTCGCAGGGTTAACTAATGAAAAACTGTTTTTT
CASSFAGLTNEKLFF
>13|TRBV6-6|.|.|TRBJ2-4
TGTGCCAGCCATCCCAGGGGCCGGGACATTCAGTACTTC
CASHPRGRDIQYF
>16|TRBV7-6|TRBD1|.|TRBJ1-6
TGTGCCAGCAGCCTGGGGACAGGGGAGTATAATTCACCCCTCCACTTT
CASSLGTGEYNSPLHF
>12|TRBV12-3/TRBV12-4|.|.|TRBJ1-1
TGTGCCAGCAGTGACCCGGGACAAGAAGCTTTCTTT
CASSDPGQEAFF
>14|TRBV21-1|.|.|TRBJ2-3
TGTGCCAGCAGCAAAAGTAAGAGAGAAGATACGCAGTATTTT
CASSKSKREDTQYF
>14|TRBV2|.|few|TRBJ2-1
TGTGCCAGCAGTGAAGGGCTCCCCTACAATGAGCAGTTCTTC
CASSEGLPYNEQFF
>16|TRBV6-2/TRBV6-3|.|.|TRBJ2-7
TGTGCCAGCAGTTACCGGTCATTAGGGGCCATCTACGAGCAGTACTTC
CASSYRSLGAIYEQYF
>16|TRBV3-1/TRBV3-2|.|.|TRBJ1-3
TGTGCCAGCAGCCAAGTGACGCCACACAGGGGAAACACCATATATTTT
CASSQVTPHRGNTIYF
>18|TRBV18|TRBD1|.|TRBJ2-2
TGTGCCAGCTCAACAGTTCCAGGGGGCGCGTCGAACACCGGGGAGCTGTTTTTT
CASSTVPGGASNTGELFF
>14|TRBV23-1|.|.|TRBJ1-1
TGCGCCAGCAGTCAATCGTGGGCCCTGGCTGAAGCTTTCTTT
CASSQSWALAEAFF
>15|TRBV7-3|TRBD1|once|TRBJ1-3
TGTGCCAGCAGCCTCGGGACAGGGGGAGGAAACACCATATATTTT
CASSLGTGGGNTIYF
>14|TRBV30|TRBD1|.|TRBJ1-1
TGTGCCTGGAAAGACAGGGATCTGAACACTGAAGCTTTCTTT
CAWKDRDLNTEAFF
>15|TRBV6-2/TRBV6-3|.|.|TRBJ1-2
TGTGCCAGCAGCCCCGGTGGGGGCCACCTGTATGGCTACACCTTC
CASSPGGGHLYGYTF
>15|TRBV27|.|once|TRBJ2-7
TGTGCCAGCAGTTTTGGTCTAGTGGGAGCCTACGAGCAGTACTTC
CASSFGLVGAYEQYF
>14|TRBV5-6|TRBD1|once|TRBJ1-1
TGTGCCAGCAGCTTGGACAGGGGTGGGACTGAAGCTTTCTTT
CASSLDRGGTEAFF
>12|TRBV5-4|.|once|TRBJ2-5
TGTGCCAGCAGCTGGGCGGGGGAGACCCAGTACTTC
CASSWAGETQYF
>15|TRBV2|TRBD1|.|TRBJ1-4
TGTGCCAGCAGAGAAATCGGACAGGGGAGGGAAAAACTGTTTTTT
CASREIGQGREKLFF
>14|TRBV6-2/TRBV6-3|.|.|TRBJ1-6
TGTGCCAGCAGTTACTCTCTAGAACAGGCGCCCCTCCACTTT
CASSYSLEQAPLHF
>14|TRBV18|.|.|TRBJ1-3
TGTGCCAGCTCACCGGGCAACTCTGGAAACACCATATATTTT
CASSPGNSGNTIYF
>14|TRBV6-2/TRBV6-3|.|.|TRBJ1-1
TGTGCCAGCAGTTACCCCCGCGGCCGAGGTGAAGCTTTCTTT
CASSYPRGRGEAFF
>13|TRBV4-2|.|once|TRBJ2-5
TGTGCCAGCAGCCAAGTTCCCGGAGGGACCCAGTACTTC
CASSQVPGGTQYF
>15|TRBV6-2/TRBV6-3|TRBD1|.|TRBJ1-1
TGTGCCAGCAGTTTCAGGGGGCTTGTGAACACTGAAGCTTTCTTT
CASSFRGLVNTEAFF
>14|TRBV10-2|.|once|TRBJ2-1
TGCGCCAGCGGAGACAGGTCCTCAGGGAATGAGCAGTTCTTC
CASGDRSSGNEQFF
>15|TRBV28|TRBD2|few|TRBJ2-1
TGTGCCAGCAGTTCCCTAGCGGGAGGGATGAATGAGCAGTTCTTC
CASSSLAGGMNEQFF
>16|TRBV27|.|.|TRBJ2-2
TGTGCCAGCAGTTTCCTAGGAGGTCCCAACACCGGGGAGCTGTTTTTT
CASSFLGGPNTGELFF
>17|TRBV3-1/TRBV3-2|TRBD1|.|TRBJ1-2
TGTGCCAGCACCGCGAACCCATGGACAGGGATTAGTCGGGGCTACACCTTC
CASTANPWTGISRGYTF
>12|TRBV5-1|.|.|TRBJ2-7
TGCGCCAGCAGCCTTCAGGGCTACGAGCAGTACTTC
CASSLQGYEQYF
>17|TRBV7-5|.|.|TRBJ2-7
TGTGTCAGAACCACCAAAAAACCCGACAGGGTCCCCTACGAGCAGTACTTC
CVRTTKKPDRVPYEQYF
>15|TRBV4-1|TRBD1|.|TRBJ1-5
TGCGCCAGCAGCCAAGAGGGACAGGGAGAGGGGCCCCAGCATTTT
CASSQEGQGEGPQHF
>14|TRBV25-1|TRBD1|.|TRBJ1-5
TGTGCCAGCACTGGGACAGGGGTAAATCAGCCCCAGCATTTT
CASTGTGVNQPQHF
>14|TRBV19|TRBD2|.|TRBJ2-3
TGTGCCAGCCGGAAGGGACTAGTCTCAGATACGCAGTATTTT
CASRKGLVSDTQYF
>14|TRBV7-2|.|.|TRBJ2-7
TGTGCCAGCAGCCCAGAGAGGTCTTCCTACGAGCAGTACTTC
CASSPERSSYEQYF
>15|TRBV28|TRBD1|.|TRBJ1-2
TGTGCCAGCAGTTTAGGGGACAGATTTCCCTATGGCTACACCTTC
CASSLGDRFPYGYTF
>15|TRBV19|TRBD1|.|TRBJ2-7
TGTGCCAGTAGTATACGGGGGACAGGCCCCTACGAGCAGTACTTC
CASSIRGTGPYEQYF
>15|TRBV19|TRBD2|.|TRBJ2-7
TGTGCCAGTAGTATTAGCGGGAGTGACGGTTACGAGCAGTACTTC
CASSISGSDGYEQYF
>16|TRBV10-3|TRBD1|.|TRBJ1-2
TGTGCCATCAGATTCACCGGGACAGGGGGCCCCTATGGCTACACCTTC
CAIRFTGTGGPYGYTF
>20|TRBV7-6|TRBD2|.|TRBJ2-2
TGTGCCAGCAGCCCACCAATAGTAGTGGCGGGGGGGCCGGTGACCGGGGAGCTGTTTTTT
CASSPPIVVAGGPVTGELFF
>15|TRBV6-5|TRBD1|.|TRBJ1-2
TGTGCCAGCAGTTACTTGCAGGGGGCTCCCTATGGCTACACCTTC
CASSYLQGAPYGYTF
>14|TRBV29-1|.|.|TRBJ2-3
TGCAGCGTCACAGGGTACCCACACACAGATACGCAGTATTTT
CSVTGYPHTDTQYF